This TCR beta chain was recovered during a study of blood T cell repertoires in COVID-19. Study-level information: Samples came from the United States, Italy and Spain, spanning acute and convalescent COVID-19. PBMCs, B-cell-depleted T cells, or T cells were the source of the cDNA or gDNA that made up the material.

How the authors handled the data: Nucleated cell number was recorded as an estimate derived from reference gene primer amplification. TCRdb's table, derived via immunoSEQ multiplex PCR, lists solely in-frame clones and lacks some. V and J calls and clone size are as listed in that table; D and trimming were resolved from the DNA. The table lists over 150,000 clones, 65% to 80% of them singletons. The J segment lost 1 base and the V segment lost 6 bases, leaving 7 bases of the junction unmatched. The germline V gene encodes CDR1 SGHAT and CDR2 FQNNGV. The CDR3 loop spans 16 amino acids. The receptor was isolated from a man between 60 and 75 years old with acute or convalescent COVID-19. The chain carries TRBV11-2 and TRBJ2-1, with TRBD2 matching 9 bases. Input material: peripheral blood. The CDR3: CASRTPGLASYNEQFF. The CDR3 region has the DNA TGTGCCAGCAGAACTCCGGGACTAGCTTCCTACAATGAGCAGTTCTTC. The variable domain in full, with the rest retrieved from reference TRBV11-2 and TRBJ2-1, is EAGVAQSPRYKIIEKRQSVAFWCNPISGHATLYWYQQILGQGPKLLIQFQNNGVVDDSQLPKDRFSAERLKGVDSTLKIQPAKLEDSAVYLCASRTPGLASYNEQFFGPGTRLTVL.